Listed here are 30 T cell receptor beta chains from one sample, sequenced in a study of shared clonotypes between healthy human individuals. The table came from immunoSEQ multiplex PCR; TCRdb's copy has only in-frame clones and leaves some out. The repertoire holds about 320,000 clones, with roughly 84% as singletons. Sequencing was done on a sample of memory CD8+ T cells sorted from blood. Subset specified: CD45RO+ cells pooled with CCR7-negative TemRA cells. Receptor source: a man aged 18 to 30 in good health.

The chain combines TRBV19 with TRBJ1-6, with 8 bases fitting TRBD1. The CDR3 is made up of 15 amino acids. J was trimmed by 9 bases and V by 9 bases; bases with no gene match: 13. Per germline, CDR1 LNHDA and CDR2 SQIVND (reference sequence). The CDR3 sequence is CASTTPGQALSPLHF. In DNA, the CDR3 is TGTGCCAGCACTACACCGGGACAGGCTCTTTCACCCCTCCACTTT.

This clone came up once. The gene calls are TRBV4-3 and TRBJ2-7; D might be TRBD2 (6 bases). Germline lookup yields CDR1 LGHNA and CDR2 YSLEER. Trimming cost V 2 bases and J 1 base, with 12 bases left between them. CDR3 length: 15 residues. The CDR3 reads CASSQWGDGSYEQYF. The CDR3, as DNA: TGCGCCAGCAGCCAATGGGGGGACGGATCCTACGAGCAGTACTTC.

With respect to this clone: A much bigger clone sits one base away, suggesting this may be a read error. The rearrangement joins TRBV6-5 to TRBJ2-7, with D hard to call. The V and J ends lost 6 bases and 2 bases respectively, with 8 bases between them. The CDR3 has 12 residues. Germline values: CDR1 MNHEY, CDR2 SVGAGI. CDR3 residues: CASSLDTYEQYF. DNA of the CDR3: TGTGCCAGCAGCCTAGACACCTACGAGCAGTACTTC.

The chain is built from TRBV28 and TRBJ2-7, with TRBD2 matching over 9 bases. V dropped 3 bases and J dropped 2; count of bases not matched to a gene: 14. The CDR3 has 18 residues. Germline CDR1 reads MDHEN; CDR2 reads SYDVKM. CDR3 nucleotide sequence: TGTGCCAGCAGTTTTAGTGGATTACTAGCGGGCTTTACCTACGAGCAGTACTTC. This encodes CASSFSGLLAGFTYEQYF.

The chain's CDR3 is CASSFDSNTGELFF. DNA of the CDR3: TGTGCCAGCAGCTTCGACAGCAACACCGGGGAGCTGTTTTTT. The chain combines TRBV7-8 with TRBJ2-2; D might be TRBD1 (5 bases). The V gene's germline CDR1 is SGHVS and CDR2 FQNEAQ. V was shortened by 3 bases and J by 2 bases, with 7 bases between the two germline ends. This CDR3 is built from 14 residues.

The genes are TRBV7-6 and TRBJ2-5; D call uncertain. The V gene lost 5 bases and the J gene lost 5 bases, with 21 bases spanning the gap. Germline V lookup: CDR1 SGHVS, CDR2 FNYEAQ. The CDR3 runs to 16 residues. The CDR3 sequence is CASSPYIEAIRETQYF. The CDR3 region has the DNA TGTGCCAGCAGCCCCTATATCGAGGCCATCCGGGAGACCCAGTACTTC.

Remarks on this clone: At the DNA level, this CDR3 is encoded by other sequences in the same sample as well. The chain has TRBV6-5 and TRBJ1-5; no firm D call. Germline V CDR1 and CDR2: MNHEY, SVGAGI. The V gene lost 6 bases and the J gene lost 2 bases, with 5 bases spanning the gap. This CDR3 is 12 amino acids long. The CDR3: CASSTGNQPQHF. The DNA for the CDR3 is TGTGCCAGCAGCACAGGCAATCAGCCCCAGCATTTT.

This clone occurred many times. The chain joins TRBV5-6 to TRBJ2-1; 9 positions match TRBD2. In germline, CDR1 is SGHDT, CDR2 YYEEEE. The V and J ends lost 10 bases and 3 bases, in that order; junction bases with no gene match: 23. The CDR3 totals 19 residues. CDR3 in amino acids: CAFHTGDLREGQFYNEQFF. As DNA, the CDR3 is TGTGCCTTCCATACAGGGGATTTGCGGGAGGGCCAGTTCTACAATGAGCAGTTCTTC. The whole variable domain, filled in from reference TRBV5-6 and TRBJ2-1, reads DAGVTQSPTHLIKTRGQQVTLRCSPKSGHDTVSWYQQALGQGPQFIFQYYEEEERQRGNFPDRFSGHQFPNYSSELNVNALLLGDSALYLCAFHTGDLREGQFYNEQFFGPGTRLTVL.

The V and J genes are TRBV5-1 and TRBJ2-3; the D gene could be TRBD1 or TRBD2 (6 bases each). CDR3 length: 15 residues. V gave up 4 bases and J gave up 0 bases, with 12 bases separating them. Per germline, CDR1 SGHRS and CDR2 YFSETQ. The CDR3 coding sequence is TGCGCCAGCAGCCGGGGGACATTTAGCACAGATACGCAGTATTTT. Its translation is CASSRGTFSTDTQYF.

This sequence joins TRBV4-1 and TRBJ2-5, with 7 bases matching TRBD1. Near its end, the DNA agrees better with TRBJ2-7, so the J call may be wrong. Germline V gene sequence: CDR1 MGHRA, CDR2 YSYEKL. The CDR3 contains 15 residues. The CDR3 DNA is TGCGCCAGCAGCCAAGTGGGGACAGAATACTACGAGCAGTACTTC. Its protein is CASSQVGTEYYEQYF.

The V call is TRBV19, the J call TRBJ1-1, with D perhaps matching TRBD1 (5 bases). The CDR3 loop spans 13 amino acids. V lost 1 base, J lost 6 bases, and 9 bases lay in between. CDR1 LNHDA and CDR2 SQIVND come from the germline V gene (reference sequence). CDR3 in amino acids: CASSIGVGAEAFF. In nucleotides, the CDR3 is TGTGCCAGTAGTATAGGGGTAGGGGCTGAAGCTTTCTTT.

The chain is built from TRBV9 and TRBJ1-4, with TRBD1 matching 7 bases. The CDR3 consists of 16 residues. Looked up from germline, CDR1 is SGDLS and CDR2 is YYNGEE. Trimming at V came to 2 bases and at J to 4 bases, leaving 8 bases not matched to a gene. CDR3 DNA: TGTGCCAGCAGCGTCACACCGGGACAGATTAATGAAAAACTGTTTTTT. Encoded protein: CASSVTPGQINEKLFF.

V usage is TRBV27 and J usage is TRBJ2-6; no reliable D call. There are 13 residues in the CDR3. Germline assignment: CDR1 MNHEY and CDR2 SMNVEV (reference sequence). V lost 7 bases to trimming and J lost 0 bases, with 4 bases between them. This CDR3 reads CASKDSGANVLTF. The CDR3 DNA sequence: TGTGCCAGCAAGGACTCTGGGGCCAACGTCCTGACTTTC.

The chain is built from TRBV7-9 and TRBJ2-3, with D possibly TRBD2 on 7 matching bases. CDR3 length equals 18 residues. From germline, CDR1 is SEHNR and CDR2 FQNEAQ (reference sequence). Trimming removed 4 bases at V and 0 bases at J, with 20 bases between. This chain's CDR3 is CASSSSRGAKPSTDTQYF. In nucleotides, the CDR3 is TGTGCCAGCAGCTCCAGCCGGGGGGCAAAACCTAGCACAGATACGCAGTATTTT.

The rearrangement joins TRBV5-1 to TRBJ1-2; D gene ambiguous. The CDR3 runs 14 residues. Deletions cut 0 bases from V and 4 bases from J, with 10 bases between. Germline CDR1 and CDR2: SGHRS and YFSETQ. CDR3 DNA: TGCGCCAGCAGCTTGGCCACGATAAGCTATGGCTACACCTTC. Amino acids: CASSLATISYGYTF.

The chain carries TRBV6-5 and TRBJ1-1; 7 bases align to TRBD1. This CDR3 has 15 residues. The germline V gene encodes CDR1 MNHEY and CDR2 SVGAGI. J was trimmed by 3 bases and V by 0 bases; bases with no gene match: 4. The CDR3 nucleotides read TGTGCCAGCAGTTACTCGGGAGGGGGCCACACTGAAGCTTTCTTT. Translating gives CASSYSGGGHTEAFF.

The sample holds one count of this clone. CDR3 nucleotide sequence: TGTGCCAGCAGCCAAGGCCCGGTGGGCTACACCTTC. Amino acid sequence: CASSQGPVGYTF. The chain has TRBV4-2 and TRBJ1-2; no clear D gene. Germline lookup yields CDR1 LGHNA and CDR2 YNFKEQ. CDR3 length equals 12 residues. The V gene lost 1 base and the J gene lost 8 bases, with 8 bases spanning the gap.

The V call is TRBV4-3, the J call TRBJ2-3; 8 bases are shared with TRBD2. The germline V gene has CDR1 LGHNA and CDR2 YSLEER. Losses at the gene ends were 0 bases for V and 5 bases for J; bases not matched to a gene: 7. The CDR3 runs to 16 residues. DNA for the CDR3: TGCGCCAGCAGCCAAGAGGTAGCGGGATATAGAGATACGCAGTATTTT. Protein product: CASSQEVAGYRDTQYF.

The chain employs TRBV4-1 and TRBJ2-7; 7 positions agree with TRBD2. The trim removed 4 bases at V and 5 bases at J, leaving 8 bases unmatched. The CDR3 runs 14 residues. Germline V gives CDR1 MGHRA, CDR2 YSYEKL. The DNA for the CDR3 is TGCGCCAGCAGCCTGTGGCGGGGGTCCAACGAGCAGTACTTC. Its protein product is CASSLWRGSNEQYF.

The chain joins TRBV5-4 to TRBJ1-2; D gene uncertain. Germline V gene sequence: CDR1 SGHNT, CDR2 YYREEE (reference sequence). This CDR3 spans 13 amino acids. V dropped 0 bases and J dropped 3 bases, with 6 bases sitting between them. CDR3 DNA sequence: TGTGCCAGCAGCTTGGACGGTTACTATGGCTACACCTTC. Its protein is CASSLDGYYGYTF.

The rearrangement links TRBV25-1 to TRBJ2-5; 8 bases fit TRBD2. The CDR3 runs 18 residues. V dropped 2 bases and J dropped 2; count of bases not matched to a gene: 13. CDR1 is MGHDK and CDR2 is SYGVNS in the germline V gene. The CDR3 DNA follows: TGTGCCAGCAGTGAAGTACGGGGGGGACTCCGGGAGCAAGAGACCCAGTACTTC. This gives the protein CASSEVRGGLREQETQYF.

This clone was seen just once. This chain uses TRBV11-2 with TRBJ2-7; a weak D match, TRBD2 (7 bases). V lost 1 base and J 2 bases, leaving 21 bases between the germline ends. The CDR3 contains 18 residues. In germline, CDR1 is SGHAT, CDR2 FQNNGV. For the CDR3, the DNA is TGTGCCAGCAGCTTAGCTGGCGGGGGCCACAGGATTGCCTACGAGCAGTACTTC. Its translation is CASSLAGGGHRIAYEQYF.

The chain uses TRBV5-6 and TRBJ1-1; D not certain. V lost 1 base and J lost 6, with 10 bases in between. Germline-derived CDR1 and CDR2 are SGHDT and YYEEEE. The CDR3 totals 13 residues. The CDR3 is CASSLWVFAEAFF. The CDR3, as DNA: TGTGCCAGCAGCTTGTGGGTTTTTGCTGAAGCTTTCTTT.

The chain couples TRBV7-6 to TRBJ2-7, with 10 bases that match TRBD2. This CDR3 spans 19 amino acids. CDR1 and CDR2 from the germline V gene are SGHVS and FNYEAQ. The J segment lost 0 bases and the V segment lost 5 bases, leaving 16 bases of the junction unmatched. CDR3 nucleotides: TGTGCCAGCAGCACCCGACCCCTAGGACTAGCGGTTCTCTCCTACGAGCAGTACTTC. Its translation: CASSTRPLGLAVLSYEQYF.

The CDR3 region is CASSIITSYGSYEQYF. CDR3 DNA sequence: TGTGCCAGCAGTATTATTACTAGCTATGGGTCCTACGAGCAGTACTTC. The chain links TRBV27 to TRBJ2-7; tentative D call: TRBD2 (6 bases). CDR1 is MNHEY and CDR2 is SMNVEV in the germline V gene (reference sequence). V dropped 5 bases and J dropped 1 base, with 18 bases sitting between them. This CDR3 spans 16 amino acids.

This chain uses TRBV6-5 with TRBJ1-1; 9 positions agree with TRBD1. The V gene end was trimmed by 5 bases and the J gene end by 4 bases; junction bases not matched to a gene: 5. The CDR3 has 14 residues. CDR1 is MNHEY and CDR2 is SVGAGI in the germline V gene. CDR3 in DNA: TGTGCCAGCAGTCGGGGACAGGGTGGCACTGAAGCTTTCTTT. It encodes CASSRGQGGTEAFF.

This clone was counted a single time. This chain joins TRBV29-1 and TRBJ1-1; no reliable D call. V was pared by 4 bases and J by 8 bases, with 14 bases between. This CDR3 contains 12 residues. Germline-derived CDR1 and CDR2 are SQVTM and ANQGSEA. The CDR3 spells CSVVEMGWEAFF. DNA for the CDR3: TGCAGCGTTGTTGAGATGGGTTGGGAAGCTTTCTTT. Together with reference TRBV29-1 and TRBJ1-1, the CDR3 gives the full variable domain: SAVISQKPSRDICQRGTSLTIQCQVDSQVTMMFWYRQQPGQSLTLIATANQGSEATYESGFVIDKFPISRPNLTFSTLTVSNMSPEDSSIYLCSVVEMGWEAFFGQGTRLTVV.

The chain uses TRBV7-9 and TRBJ1-1, with D unresolved. CDR3 length equals 14 residues. The V end was cut by 5 bases, the J end by 4 bases, with 14 bases between. The V gene's germline CDR1 is SEHNR and CDR2 FQNEAQ (reference sequence). The DNA for the CDR3 is TGTGCCAGCAGCCCCTCAGAGGCGGGCACTGAAGCTTTCTTT. Translation gives CASSPSEAGTEAFF.

The rearrangement joins TRBV4-3 to TRBJ2-7; tentative D call: TRBD1 (5 bases). Between the trimmed V and J ends, which lost 4 bases and 5 bases, there was a span of 15 bases. There are 14 residues in the CDR3. Germline CDR1 and CDR2: LGHNA and YSLEER. CDR3 sequence: CASSRWTLSDEQYF. CDR3 DNA: TGCGCCAGCAGCCGTTGGACACTCAGTGACGAGCAGTACTTC.

This clone has just one count. The chain links TRBV6-1 to TRBJ2-7, with 7 bases identical to TRBD2. The CDR3 contains 14 residues. Losses at the gene ends were 8 bases for V and 4 bases for J; bases not matched to a gene: 11. Per the germline V gene, CDR1 is MNHNS and CDR2 is SASEGT. This CDR3 reads CASRPGGGLYEQYF. CDR3 sequence (DNA): TGTGCCAGCCGCCCGGGGGGAGGCCTTTACGAGCAGTACTTC.